This T cell receptor (beta chain) was sequenced during a study of blood T cell repertoires in COVID-19. Overall study context: Acute and convalescent COVID-19 samples came from the United States, Italy and Spain. The analysed material was cDNA or gDNA that came from T cells, B-cell-depleted T cells, or PBMCs.

Repertoires were generated with immunoSEQ multiplex PCR, while TCRdb's copy carries only in-frame clones and drops some. The sample consists of 150,000 to 180,000 clones, 75% to 95% of them appearing once. The V segment lost 1 base and the J segment 7 bases; nucleotides outside the gene matches: 12. CDR3 length: 16 residues. Germline CDR1 MGHRA, CDR2 YSYEKL. This chain joins TRBV4-1 and TRBJ1-2; 7 bases are a match to TRBD1. The sequence came from a man aged 45-65 years with acute or convalescent COVID-19. Material: peripheral blood. CDR3: CASSQARTGGTSGYTF. Here the CDR3 DNA reads TGCGCCAGCAGCCAAGCGAGGACAGGAGGGACTAGTGGCTACACCTTC.